The 18 T cell receptor beta chains presented below share a single source sample, sequenced in a study of T cell responses to AZD1222 COVID-19 vaccine. Sequencing was performed with immunoSEQ multiplex PCR; in TCRdb, only in-frame clones are kept and a portion is missing. The sample contains 150,000 or so clones, approximately 89% of which appear only once. Specimen: peripheral blood, collected on day 0 of AZD1222 vaccination. The receptors were gathered from an adult in good health.

The chain carries TRBV5-4 and TRBJ1-1; D is unresolved. V gave up 0 bases and J gave up 3 bases, with 9 bases separating them. This CDR3 spans 14 amino acids. The germline V gene has CDR1 SGHNT and CDR2 YYREEE (reference sequence). CDR3 DNA: TGTGCCAGCAGCTTGGAGTCCGTTCACACTGAAGCTTTCTTT. Protein: CASSLESVHTEAFF.

J is TRBJ2-1 and V is TRBV20-1, with D possibly being TRBD2 (5 bases). Trimming stripped 5 bases from V and 8 bases from J, with 10 bases between. CDR1 DFQATT and CDR2 SNEGSKA come from the germline V gene (reference sequence). CDR3 size: 11 residues. The CDR3, as DNA: TGCAGTGCTTCGGACTTGGATGAGCAGTTCTTC. Translating it yields CSASDLDEQFF.

The V call is TRBV3-1 (or the pseudogene TRBV3-2), the J call TRBJ2-7; D remains ambiguous. The V and J ends lost 0 bases and 6 bases respectively, with 9 bases between them. The CDR3 has 13 residues. Germline V lookup: CDR1 LGHDT, CDR2 YNNKEL (reference sequence). This chain's CDR3 is CASSQDLESEQYF. As DNA, the CDR3 is TGTGCCAGCAGCCAAGATCTAGAAAGCGAGCAGTACTTC.

The chain uses TRBV12-3 or TRBV12-4 and TRBJ1-4, with D unclear. The ends were cut back, 3 bases at V and 8 bases at J, with 7 bases in the middle. This CDR3 is built from 12 residues. The CDR3 loop is CASSFGVEKLFF. CDR3 DNA sequence: TGTGCCAGCAGTTTTGGGGTCGAAAAACTGTTTTTT.

There are a few counts of this clone. Here the CDR3 DNA reads TGTGCCAGCAGCCAATACAGGGGGCACTACAATGAGCAGTTCTTC. It specifies CASSQYRGHYNEQFF. This chain connects TRBV11-1 to TRBJ2-1; 9 bases map to TRBD1. Germline V lookup: CDR1 SGHAT, CDR2 FQDESV (reference sequence). This CDR3 is built from 15 residues. V lost 5 bases and J lost 3; bases outside the gene matches: 5.

The chain joins TRBV7-9 to TRBJ1-2, with 8 bases matching TRBD1. This CDR3 contains 14 residues. The V segment lost 1 base and the J segment 6 bases; nucleotides outside the gene matches: 4. Germline assignment: CDR1 SEHNR and CDR2 FQNEAQ (reference sequence). CDR3 sequence (DNA): TGTGCCAGCAGCTTAGAGTGGACAGGGAATGGCTACACCTTC. Its protein product is CASSLEWTGNGYTF.

The rearrangement uses TRBV5-1 and TRBJ1-1; maybe TRBD1 (6 bases). V gave up 0 bases and J gave up 0 bases, with 12 bases separating them. Germline CDR1 and CDR2: SGHRS and YFSETQ. The CDR3 sequence is 16 residues long. CDR3 residues: CASSLGKGGMNTEAFF. The CDR3, as DNA: TGCGCCAGCAGCTTGGGTAAGGGGGGCATGAACACTGAAGCTTTCTTT.

This clone was counted only a few times. This chain links TRBV7-8 with TRBJ1-5; TRBD1 is a possible D gene (6 bases). From germline, CDR1 is SGHVS and CDR2 FQNEAQ. This CDR3 contains 15 residues. Deletions cut 3 bases from V and 5 bases from J, with 14 bases between. In DNA, the CDR3 is TGTGCCAGCAGCTTCACAGGGAGGTGGGATCAGCCCCAGCATTTT. Protein sequence: CASSFTGRWDQPQHF.

This clone has more than one count but fewer than ten. J is TRBJ1-2 and V is TRBV27; 7 bases line up with TRBD1. This CDR3 has 16 amino acids. J gave up 7 bases and V 5 bases, and 16 bases lay outside the gene matches. Germline V CDR1 and CDR2: MNHEY, SMNVEV (reference sequence). CDR3 sequence: CASSPTGDSALRGYTF. CDR3 coding DNA: TGTGCCAGCAGTCCAACGGGGGACAGCGCATTACGTGGCTACACCTTC.

The chain uses TRBV3-1 (or the pseudogene TRBV3-2) and TRBJ1-6, with D unclear. V dropped 3 bases and J dropped 8 bases, with 23 bases sitting between them. This CDR3 is built from 18 residues. Germline V lookup: CDR1 LGHDT, CDR2 YNNKEL (reference sequence). The CDR3 nucleotides are TGTGCCAGCAGCCAGACTTCTTACTTCGGGCAGGATGATTCACCCCTCCACTTT. This codes for CASSQTSYFGQDDSPLHF.

The chain uses TRBV18 and TRBJ2-7, with D uncertain. The germline V gene encodes CDR1 KGHSH and CDR2 LQKENI. The V and J ends lost 2 bases and 5 bases respectively, with 4 bases between them. The CDR3 spans 11 residues. The CDR3 nucleotides read TGTGCCAGCTCACCAGGGGACGAGCAGTACTTC. It yields the protein CASSPGDEQYF.

The J gene is TRBJ2-1, the V gene TRBV6-5, with a weak D call TRBD1 (5 bases). There are 11 residues in the CDR3. CDR1 and CDR2 from the germline V gene are MNHEY and SVGAGI. The ends were cut back, 7 bases at V and 10 bases at J, with 11 bases in the middle. The CDR3 is CASTSHREQFF. The CDR3 DNA reads TGTGCCAGCACCAGTCACAGGGAGCAGTTCTTC.

The chain links TRBV7-2 to TRBJ2-2; D gene unclear. Germline V gene data show CDR1 as SGHTA and CDR2 as FQGNSA. The CDR3 has 15 amino acids. Deletions cut 8 bases from V and 7 bases from J, with 20 bases between. CDR3 amino acids: CASPRRGSRIGELFF. The CDR3 coding sequence is TGTGCCAGCCCTCGGAGAGGTAGTCGTATCGGGGAGCTGTTTTTT.

The gene calls are TRBV29-1 and TRBJ2-1; D not certain. This CDR3 region has 14 residues. From germline, CDR1 is SQVTM and CDR2 ANQGSEA. Trimming removed 1 base from V and 3 bases from J, with 10 bases in between. The CDR3 coding sequence is TGCAGCGTTGAAGCGTTAGACCTCTACAATGAGCAGTTCTTC. It yields the protein CSVEALDLYNEQFF.

The chain carries TRBV6-5 and TRBJ2-1; D uncertain. The CDR3 sequence is 12 residues long. From germline, CDR1 is MNHEY and CDR2 SVGAGI. The V and J ends lost 6 bases and 7 bases respectively, with 10 bases between them. For the CDR3, the DNA is TGTGCCAGCAGCCGAGACCGGAATGAGCAGTTCTTC. It codes for CASSRDRNEQFF.

The genes are TRBV28 and TRBJ1-5; D is ambiguous. The CDR3 has 14 residues. CDR1 and CDR2 from the germline V gene are MDHEN and SYDVKM. V shed 1 base and J shed 6 bases, with 10 bases lying between them. The CDR3 region has the DNA TGTGCCAGCAGTTTATTCCAGGTCGGTCAGCCCCAGCATTTT. This encodes CASSLFQVGQPQHF.

This clone is a singleton in its sample. One junction end does not reproduce the germline sequence, and a read error may be involved. V gene TRBV18 combines with J gene TRBJ2-2, with D possibly matching TRBD2 (6 bases). CDR3 size: 13 residues. Germline V CDR1 and CDR2: KGHSH, LQKENI. The CDR3 loop reads CASSPLSLGGLFF. The CDR3 nucleotides are TGTGCCAGCTCCCCCCTGAGTCTCGGGGGGCTGTTTTTT.

The V call is TRBV13, the J call TRBJ1-3; D remains unclear. The CDR3 is 11 amino acids. Germline V CDR1 and CDR2: PRHDT, FYEKMQ (reference sequence). With 6 bases removed from V and 4 bases from J, the gap between germline ends came to 4 bases. CDR3 sequence: CASSSGNTIYF. CDR3 bases: TGTGCCAGCAGTTCGGGAAACACCATATATTTT.